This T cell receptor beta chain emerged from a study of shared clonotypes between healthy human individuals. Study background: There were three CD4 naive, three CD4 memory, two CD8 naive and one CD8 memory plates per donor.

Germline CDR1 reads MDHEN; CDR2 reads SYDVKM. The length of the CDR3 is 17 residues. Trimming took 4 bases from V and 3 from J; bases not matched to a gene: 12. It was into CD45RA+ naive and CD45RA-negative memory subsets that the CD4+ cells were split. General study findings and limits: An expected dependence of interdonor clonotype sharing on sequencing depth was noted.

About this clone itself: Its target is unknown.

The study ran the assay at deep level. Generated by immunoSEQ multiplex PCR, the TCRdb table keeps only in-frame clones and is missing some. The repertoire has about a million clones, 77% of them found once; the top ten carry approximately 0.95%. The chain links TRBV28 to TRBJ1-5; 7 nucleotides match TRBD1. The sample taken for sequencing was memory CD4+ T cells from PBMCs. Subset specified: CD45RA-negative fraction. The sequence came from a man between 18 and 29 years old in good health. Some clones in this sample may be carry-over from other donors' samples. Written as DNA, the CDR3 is TGTGCCAGCAGTTCCTCTGGACTGACAGGGAACAATCAGCCCCAGCATTTT. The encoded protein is CASSSSGLTGNNQPQHF. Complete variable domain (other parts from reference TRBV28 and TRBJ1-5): DVKVTQSSRYLVKRTGEKVFLECVQDMDHENMFWYRQDPGLGLRLIYFSYDVKMKEKGDIPEGYSVSREKKERFSLILESASTNQTSMYLCASSSSGLTGNNQPQHFGDGTRLSIL.